One sample yielded the 23 T cell receptor beta chains listed below, sequenced in a study of cytomegalovirus exposure and HLA in healthy donors (dated by TCRdb to the late 2010s). The library was obtained by the immunoSEQ multiplex PCR assay. TCRdb carries this immuneACCESS record with in-frame sequences only. Its versions omit some clonotypes, under half of them owing to an unresolved V gene in the studies checked, with the rest unexplained. The sample table shows about 200,000 clones, and roughly 88% are seen once. The top ten constitute 13% of the sample. Sequencing input: PBMCs. The receptors here all came from a young woman in good health and CMV-seropositive.

The genes are TRBV6-1 and TRBJ1-1; perhaps TRBD1 as D (6 bases). This CDR3 contains 13 residues. The ends were cut back, 5 bases at V and 5 bases at J, with 12 bases in the middle. Germline V lookup: CDR1 MNHNS, CDR2 SASEGT. Here the CDR3 reads CASSTNRETEAFF. CDR3 nucleotide sequence: TGTGCCAGCAGTACCAACAGGGAAACTGAAGCTTTCTTT.

The chain is built from TRBV19 and TRBJ2-1; D is possibly TRBD2 (5 bases). Germline V gives CDR1 LNHDA, CDR2 SQIVND (reference sequence). V gave up 4 bases and J gave up 4 bases, with 20 bases separating them. This CDR3 comprises 17 residues. CDR3 loop: CASSRTRTSTAYNEQFF. The CDR3 bases are TGTGCCAGTAGTAGGACTCGGACCTCCACCGCGTACAATGAGCAGTTCTTC. Full variable domain (outside the CDR3, taken from reference TRBV19 and TRBJ2-1): DGGITQSPKYLFRKEGQNVTLSCEQNLNHDAMYWYRQDPGQGLRLIYYSQIVNDFQKGDIAEGYSVSREKKESFPLTVTSAQKNPTAFYLCASSRTRTSTAYNEQFFGPGTRLTVL.

This clone has only one observation. V and J are TRBV2 and TRBJ1-1; possible D gene TRBD1, 5 bases. Trimming cost V 6 bases and J 0 bases, with 8 bases left between them. The CDR3 spans 13 residues. Germline CDR1 and CDR2: SNHLY and FYNNEI. This CDR3 is CASRDTLNTEAFF. Written as DNA, the CDR3 is TGTGCCAGCAGGGACACTTTGAACACTGAAGCTTTCTTT.

V usage is TRBV29-1 and J usage is TRBJ2-7; 7 nucleotides match TRBD2. The junction had 9 bases not matched to a gene; V was cut back by 1 base and J by 6 bases. This CDR3 is 14 amino acids long. Germline V gives CDR1 SQVTM, CDR2 ANQGSEA. CDR3 loop: CSVEGSSGVSEQYF. CDR3 bases: TGCAGCGTTGAAGGGTCGAGCGGGGTTTCCGAGCAGTACTTC.

The chain carries TRBV6-1 and TRBJ1-1; 7 bases are a match to TRBD1. The CDR3 loop spans 15 amino acids. In germline, CDR1 is MNHNS, CDR2 SASEGT. V trimming: 6 bases; J trimming: 0 bases; junction bases outside the gene matches: 7. The CDR3: CASSRDRGLNTEAFF. Here the CDR3 DNA reads TGTGCCAGCAGCCGGGACAGAGGCTTGAACACTGAAGCTTTCTTT.

This chain joins TRBV27 and TRBJ1-2; 8 bases fit TRBD1. The germline gives CDR1 MNHEY, CDR2 SMNVEV (reference sequence). The trim removed 5 bases at V and 2 bases at J, leaving 4 bases unmatched. This CDR3 is 14 amino acids long. The CDR3 bases are TGTGCCAGCAGTCGGGACAGGTTAAACTATGGCTACACCTTC. This gives the protein CASSRDRLNYGYTF.

This rearrangement joins TRBV2 to TRBJ2-2, with 9 bases aligning to TRBD2. The CDR3 has 15 residues. Germline V gene lookup returns CDR1 SNHLY and CDR2 FYNNEI. The V segment lost 6 bases and the J segment 4 bases; nucleotides outside the gene matches: 6. In DNA, the CDR3 is TGTGCCAGCAGCTCTTTACTAGCGGGCACCGGGGAGCTGTTTTTT. As protein: CASSSLLAGTGELFF.

V usage is TRBV9 and J usage is TRBJ2-3, with 11 nucleotides matching TRBD2. The CDR3 is 16 residues long. V lost 5 bases and J lost 2; bases outside the gene matches: 7. The germline V gene has CDR1 SGDLS and CDR2 YYNGEE. The CDR3: CASSHRLAGPTDTQYF. Written as DNA, the CDR3 is TGTGCCAGCAGTCACAGACTAGCGGGACCCACAGATACGCAGTATTTT.

The rearrangement links TRBV27 to TRBJ1-1; 8 nucleotides align to TRBD1. Germline lookup yields CDR1 MNHEY and CDR2 SMNVEV (reference sequence). Trimming at V came to 4 bases and at J to 3 bases, leaving 4 bases not matched to a gene. This CDR3 spans 14 amino acids. The CDR3 loop reads CASSWRQGHTEAFF. The DNA of the CDR3 is TGTGCCAGCAGTTGGCGACAGGGGCACACTGAAGCTTTCTTT.

This clone was recorded a few times. The chain combines TRBV7-9 with TRBJ1-1; TRBD1 might be the D (6 bases). The V end was cut by 1 base, the J end by 7 bases, with 10 bases between. CDR3 size: 13 residues. Germline-derived CDR1 and CDR2 are SEHNR and FQNEAQ (reference sequence). Written as DNA, the CDR3 is TGTGCCAGCAGCTTAGAGTCAGGGGTTGAAGCTTTCTTT. It yields the protein CASSLESGVEAFF.

This clone was observed a handful of times. This sequence joins TRBV25-1 and TRBJ2-7, with 7 bases fitting TRBD2. J gave up 2 bases and V 8 bases, and 9 bases lay outside the gene matches. The CDR3 has 14 amino acids. The germline gives CDR1 MGHDK, CDR2 SYGVNS. The CDR3 sequence: CASGESGTTYEQYF. As DNA, the CDR3 is TGTGCCAGCGGGGAGAGCGGGACTACCTACGAGCAGTACTTC.

CDR3: CASQIRGSGNTIYF. The CDR3 DNA reads as TGTGCCTCCCAGATCCGGGGTTCTGGAAACACCATATATTTT. This chain connects TRBV10-3 to TRBJ1-3, with D unresolved. The CDR3 has 14 residues. The V gene lost 11 bases and the J gene lost 1 base, with 15 bases spanning the gap. Germline CDR1 and CDR2: ENHRY and SYGVKD.

This chain connects TRBV7-9 to TRBJ2-7; TRBD1 might be the D (5 bases). This CDR3 contains 12 residues. The ends were cut back, 5 bases at V and 7 bases at J, with 12 bases in the middle. Germline CDR1 SEHNR, CDR2 FQNEAQ (reference sequence). Here the CDR3 reads CASSGRGGEQYF. CDR3 sequence (DNA): TGTGCCAGCAGCGGAAGGGGCGGTGAGCAGTACTTC.

This sequence joins TRBV7-9 and TRBJ2-2; TRBD1 is a possible D gene (5 bases). CDR1 and CDR2 (germline): SEHNR, FQNEAQ (reference sequence). CDR3 length: 13 amino acids. The V and J ends lost 0 bases and 6 bases respectively, with 5 bases between them. CDR3 in amino acids: CASSLAGAGELFF. As DNA, the CDR3 is TGTGCCAGCAGCTTAGCAGGGGCCGGGGAGCTGTTTTTT.

Details on this clone: The germline gene is not matched at one end of the junction; a read error may be the cause. The CDR3 spells CSAPDRGFSPF. CDR3 nucleotides: TGCAGTGCTCCGGACAGGGGGTTTAGCCCTTTC. V gene TRBV20-1 combines with J gene TRBJ1-2; TRBD1 matches at 10 bases. Germline CDR1 and CDR2: DFQATT and SNEGSKA (reference sequence). The CDR3 extends over 11 amino acids.

V usage is TRBV7-9 and J usage is TRBJ1-5; D perhaps matches TRBD1 (6 bases). The CDR3 totals 17 residues. CDR1 is SEHNR, CDR2 FQNEAQ, per germline (reference sequence). V was pared by 4 bases and J by 1 base, with 17 bases between. This CDR3 reads CASSSTLGAGSNQPQHF. CDR3 DNA sequence: TGTGCCAGCAGCTCAACCTTGGGGGCTGGAAGCAATCAGCCCCAGCATTTT.

The rearrangement uses TRBV2 and TRBJ1-3; TRBD1 agrees at 7 bases. Germline V gene data show CDR1 as SNHLY and CDR2 as FYNNEI. This CDR3 has 15 amino acids. Unmatched junction bases numbered 5, after V lost 6 bases and J lost 0 bases. CDR3 sequence: CASRDRSRSGNTIYF. In DNA form, the CDR3 reads TGTGCCAGCAGGGACAGGTCACGCTCTGGAAACACCATATATTTT.

The chain employs TRBV6-6 and TRBJ1-5; D remains unclear. Germline V lookup: CDR1 MNHNY, CDR2 SVGAGI (reference sequence). The CDR3 length is 15 residues. V was trimmed by 5 bases and J by 5 bases, leaving 16 bases between them. The CDR3, as DNA: TGTGCCAGCAGTCCCCCACCAGGCCCACATCAGCCCCAGCATTTT. Its translation is CASSPPPGPHQPQHF.

This clone appeared a single time. The chain recombines TRBV28 with TRBJ1-2; perhaps TRBD1 as D (6 bases). This CDR3 contains 12 residues. Germline V lookup: CDR1 MDHEN, CDR2 SYDVKM. V lost 10 bases and J lost 4, with 13 bases in between. In DNA form, the CDR3 reads TGTGCCATCCGGGTGGGGGCCTATGGCTACACCTTC. Protein sequence: CAIRVGAYGYTF.

This chain uses TRBV25-1 with TRBJ1-2, with a weak D call TRBD1 (6 bases). The CDR3 is made up of 14 amino acids. Per the germline V gene, CDR1 is MGHDK and CDR2 is SYGVNS. The germline V and J ends were trimmed by 5 bases and 8 bases, with 18 bases remaining between them. CDR3 bases: TGTGCCAGCAGTCAAAGGGGGACCTTTTCGGGCTACACCTTC. This encodes CASSQRGTFSGYTF.

This chain connects TRBV5-5 to TRBJ2-7, with unresolved D. The CDR3 extends over 12 amino acids. V lost 0 bases and J 4 bases, leaving 5 bases between the germline ends. Germline loops: CDR1 SGHKS, CDR2 YYEKEE (reference sequence). This chain's CDR3 is CASSLDFYEQYF. CDR3 DNA: TGTGCCAGCAGCTTGGACTTTTACGAGCAGTACTTC.

The chain employs TRBV29-1 and TRBJ2-6, with 14 bases fitting TRBD2. The ends lost 4 bases at V and 4 bases at J; junction bases unmatched: 9. Germline CDR1 SQVTM, CDR2 ANQGSEA. This CDR3 spans 18 amino acids. The CDR3 reads CSVAGLAGGDYGANVLTF. The CDR3 bases are TGCAGCGTTGCCGGACTAGCGGGAGGAGATTACGGGGCCAACGTCCTGACTTTC.

The CDR3 loop reads CASKAGVNTEAFF. CDR3 nucleotides: TGTGCCAGCAAGGCAGGGGTGAACACTGAAGCTTTCTTT. V usage is TRBV2 and J usage is TRBJ1-1, with D tentatively TRBD1 (6 bases). The CDR3 consists of 13 residues. V dropped 7 bases and J dropped 0 bases, with 9 bases sitting between them. Germline V gene sequence: CDR1 SNHLY, CDR2 FYNNEI.